This TCR beta chain was retrieved from a study of blood T cell repertoires in COVID-19. Study overall: Specimens from acute and convalescent COVID-19 originated in the United States, Italy and Spain. T cells, B-cell-depleted T cells, or PBMCs supplied cDNA or gDNA.

The CDR3 is made up of 15 amino acids. Trimming took 6 bases from V and 3 from J; bases not matched to a gene: 9. Looked up from germline, CDR1 is MNHEY and CDR2 is SVGAGI. Methods used by the authors: Researchers report that nucleated cell counts were estimated from reference gene primer amplification. Clones were sequenced by immunoSEQ multiplex PCR, and TCRdb holds only the in-frame ones, with some missing. V, J and clone size reflect that table, while D and trimming were determined from the DNA. Counted here are over 350,000 clones, roughly 89% occurring once; the ten biggest clones make up almost 1.5%.

Input material: peripheral blood. This chain uses TRBV6-5 with TRBJ2-7, with TRBD2 matching over 9 bases. The clonotype was recovered from a woman in her thirties with active or convalescent COVID-19. The CDR3 nucleotides read TGTGCCAGCAGCCTCGGACTAGCGACAAACTACGAGCAGTACTTC. Amino acid sequence: CASSLGLATNYEQYF.